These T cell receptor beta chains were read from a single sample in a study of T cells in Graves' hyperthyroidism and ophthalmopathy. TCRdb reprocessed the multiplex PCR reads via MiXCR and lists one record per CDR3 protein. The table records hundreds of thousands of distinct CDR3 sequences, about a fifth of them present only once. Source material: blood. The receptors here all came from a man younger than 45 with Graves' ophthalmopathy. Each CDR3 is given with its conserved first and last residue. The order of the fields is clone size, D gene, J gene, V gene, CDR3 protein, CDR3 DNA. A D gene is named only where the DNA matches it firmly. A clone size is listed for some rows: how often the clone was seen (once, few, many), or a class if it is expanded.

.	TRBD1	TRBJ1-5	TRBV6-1	CASSLGQGVGMLQNQPQHF	TGTGCCAGCAGTCTAGGACAGGGGGTAGGGATGCTTCAAAATCAGCCCCAGCATTTT
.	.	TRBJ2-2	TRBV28	CASRKSVGNTGELFF	TGTGCCAGCAGAAAAAGTGTGGGGAACACCGGGGAGCTGTTTTTT
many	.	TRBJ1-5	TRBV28	CASSGGQFSNQPQHF	TGTGCCAGCAGTGGAGGACAGTTTAGCAATCAGCCCCAGCATTTT
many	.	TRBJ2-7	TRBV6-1	CASSEIPTDYEQYF	TGTGCCAGCAGTGAAATCCCCACCGATTACGAGCAGTACTTC
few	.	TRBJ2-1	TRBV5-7	CASSLRLVIDEQFF	TGTGCCAGCAGCTTGCGACTAGTAATCGATGAGCAGTTCTTC
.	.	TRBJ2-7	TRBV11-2	CASGLADVLDEQYF	TGTGCCAGCGGCTTAGCGGACGTTCTCGACGAGCAGTACTTC
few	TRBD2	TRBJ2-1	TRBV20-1	CSARPLAGAYNEQFF	TGCAGTGCTAGACCACTAGCGGGAGCCTACAATGAGCAGTTCTTC
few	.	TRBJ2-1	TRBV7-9	CASSPESVPYNEQFF	TGTGCCAGCAGCCCAGAATCGGTTCCCTACAATGAGCAGTTCTTC
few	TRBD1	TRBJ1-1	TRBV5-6	CASSSTGLADTEAFF	TGTGCCAGCAGCTCGACAGGGCTTGCGGACACTGAAGCTTTCTTT
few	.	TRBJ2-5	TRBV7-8	CASSTGARTQYF	TGTGCCAGCAGCACCGGGGCCAGGACCCAGTACTTC